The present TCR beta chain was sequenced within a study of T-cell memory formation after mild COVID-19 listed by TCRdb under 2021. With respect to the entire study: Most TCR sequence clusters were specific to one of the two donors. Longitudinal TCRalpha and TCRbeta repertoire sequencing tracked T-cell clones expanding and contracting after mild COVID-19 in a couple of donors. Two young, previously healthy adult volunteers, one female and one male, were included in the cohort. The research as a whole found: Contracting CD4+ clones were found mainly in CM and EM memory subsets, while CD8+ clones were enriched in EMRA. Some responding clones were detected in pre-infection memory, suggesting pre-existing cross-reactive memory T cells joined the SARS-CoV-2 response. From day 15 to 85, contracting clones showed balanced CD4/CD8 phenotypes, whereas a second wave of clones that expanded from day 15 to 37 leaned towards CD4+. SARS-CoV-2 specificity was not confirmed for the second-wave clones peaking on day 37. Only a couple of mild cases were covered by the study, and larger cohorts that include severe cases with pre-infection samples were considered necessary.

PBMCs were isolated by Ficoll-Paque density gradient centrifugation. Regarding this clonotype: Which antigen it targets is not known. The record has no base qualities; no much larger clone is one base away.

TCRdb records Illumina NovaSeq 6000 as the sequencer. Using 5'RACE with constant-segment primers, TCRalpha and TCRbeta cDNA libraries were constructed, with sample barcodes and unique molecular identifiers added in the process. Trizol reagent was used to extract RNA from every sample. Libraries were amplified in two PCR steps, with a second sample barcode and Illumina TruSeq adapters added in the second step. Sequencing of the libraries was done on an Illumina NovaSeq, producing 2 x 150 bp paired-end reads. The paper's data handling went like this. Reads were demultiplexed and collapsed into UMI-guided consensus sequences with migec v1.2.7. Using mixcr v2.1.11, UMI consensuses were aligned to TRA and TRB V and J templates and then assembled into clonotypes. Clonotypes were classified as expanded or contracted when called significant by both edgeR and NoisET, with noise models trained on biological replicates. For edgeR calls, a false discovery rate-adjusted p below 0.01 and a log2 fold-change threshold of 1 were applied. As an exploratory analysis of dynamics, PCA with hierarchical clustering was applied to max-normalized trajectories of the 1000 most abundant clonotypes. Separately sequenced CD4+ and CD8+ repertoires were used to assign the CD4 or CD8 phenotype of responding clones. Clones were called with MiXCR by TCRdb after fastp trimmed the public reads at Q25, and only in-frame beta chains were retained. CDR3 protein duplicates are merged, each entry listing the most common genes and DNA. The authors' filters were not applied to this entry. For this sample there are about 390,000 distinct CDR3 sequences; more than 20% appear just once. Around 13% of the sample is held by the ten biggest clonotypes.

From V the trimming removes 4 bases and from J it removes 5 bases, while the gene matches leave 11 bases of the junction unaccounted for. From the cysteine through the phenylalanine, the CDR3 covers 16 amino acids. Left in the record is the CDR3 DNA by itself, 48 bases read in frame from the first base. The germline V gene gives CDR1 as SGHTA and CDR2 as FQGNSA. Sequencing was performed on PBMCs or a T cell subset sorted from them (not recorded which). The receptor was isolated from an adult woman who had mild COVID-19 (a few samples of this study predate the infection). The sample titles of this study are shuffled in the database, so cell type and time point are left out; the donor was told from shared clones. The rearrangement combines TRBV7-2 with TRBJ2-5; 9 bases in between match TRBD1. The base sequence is TGTGCCAGCAGCTCCCGAATGGACAGGGGAGGGGAGACCCAGTACTTC. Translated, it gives CASSSRMDRGGETQYF.